The rows below give T cell receptor beta chains drawn from one sample of a study of cytomegalovirus exposure and HLA in healthy donors. Here immunoSEQ multiplex PCR was the method, and the copy in TCRdb shows in-frame clones only, minus some. Of 55,000 to 80,000 clones listed, 95% are singletons. Sequencing used PBMCs. These receptors all stem from a young woman in good health and CMV-seropositive. CDR3s include the opening cysteine and the closing phenylalanine or tryptophan. D genes are given only for firm matches. Clone sizes are given selectively: once, few, many, or a class where the clone is expanded.

size: .
D: .
J: TRBJ1-5
V: TRBV19
DNA: TGTGCCAGTAGTATGGGCAGGGGACCGCCCCAGCATTTT
CDR3: CASSMGRGPPQHF

size: .
D: TRBD1
J: TRBJ2-3
V: TRBV11-2
DNA: TGTGCCAGCAGCTTAGATCTGGGACAGGGGGCGAGGACAGATACGCAGTATTTT
CDR3: CASSLDLGQGARTDTQYF

size: .
D: .
J: TRBJ2-5
V: TRBV18
DNA: TGTGCCAGCTCTCTCCAACAGGGAGTCGGGGAGACCCAGTACTTC
CDR3: CASSLQQGVGETQYF

size: .
D: TRBD2
J: TRBJ2-2
V: TRBV9
DNA: TGTGCCAGCAGCCCTAGCGGGACGAACACCGGGGAGCTGTTTTTT
CDR3: CASSPSGTNTGELFF

size: .
D: TRBD1
J: TRBJ1-1
V: TRBV19
DNA: TGTGCCAGTAGTCGTGGACAGGGCGATTTGGTGGGCGACACTGAAGCTTTCTTT
CDR3: CASSRGQGDLVGDTEAFF

size: .
D: TRBD1
J: TRBJ2-1
V: TRBV7-8
DNA: TGTGCCAGCAGCTTCCTTACAGGGGGTGAGCAGTTCTTC
CDR3: CASSFLTGGEQFF

size: .
D: .
J: TRBJ1-6
V: TRBV4-3
DNA: TGCGCCAGCAGCCTCGACAGGAGCTCCTATAATTCACCCCTCCACTTT
CDR3: CASSLDRSSYNSPLHF

size: .
D: TRBD1
J: TRBJ1-4
V: TRBV2
DNA: TGTGCCAGCAGGGGGGACAGGGCCCGCCGGGAACTGTTTTTT
CDR3: CASRGDRARRELFF

size: .
D: TRBD1
J: TRBJ2-7
V: TRBV7-9
DNA: TGTGCCAGCAGCACTAGACAGGGTTTCTACGAGCAGTACTTC
CDR3: CASSTRQGFYEQYF

size: .
D: .
J: TRBJ2-2
V: TRBV5-4
DNA: TGTGCCAGCAGCGATGGGGACAAGAACACCGGGGAGCTGTTTTTT
CDR3: CASSDGDKNTGELFF

size: .
D: .
J: TRBJ2-7
V: TRBV5-1
DNA: TGCGCCAGCAGCTTGTCGGGGGACGAGCAGTACTTC
CDR3: CASSLSGDEQYF

size: .
D: .
J: TRBJ1-1
V: TRBV4-1
DNA: TGCGCCAGCAGCCAAGAATTAAGGGGTTGGGGCACTGAAGCTTTCTTT
CDR3: CASSQELRGWGTEAFF

size: .
D: .
J: TRBJ2-3
V: TRBV15
DNA: TGTGCCACCAGCAGAGATCCCCCTACCAGCACAGATACGCAGTATTTT
CDR3: CATSRDPPTSTDTQYF

size: .
D: .
J: TRBJ2-5
V: TRBV11-1
DNA: TGTGCCAGCAGGGGCGGAGGGAAGGAGACCCAGTACTTC
CDR3: CASRGGGKETQYF

size: .
D: TRBD1
J: TRBJ1-6
V: TRBV6-5
DNA: TGTGCCAGCAGACAAGGGACAGGGGAGCGGTCACCCCTCCACTTT
CDR3: CASRQGTGERSPLHF

size: .
D: .
J: TRBJ1-5
V: TRBV27
DNA: TGTGCCAGCAGTTTAGCCACAGGGCCCAATCAGCCCCAGCATTTT
CDR3: CASSLATGPNQPQHF

size: once
D: .
J: TRBJ2-1
V: TRBV7-9
DNA: TGTGCCAGCAGCTTGCGGGCAGGGAGGTCCTACAATGAGCAGTTCTTC
CDR3: CASSLRAGRSYNEQFF

size: .
D: .
J: TRBJ1-5
V: TRBV7-2
DNA: TGTGCCAGCAGCTTAGTATCCCCGGGAGGGCCCCAGCATTTT
CDR3: CASSLVSPGGPQHF

size: .
D: TRBD2
J: TRBJ2-7
V: TRBV5-3
DNA: TGTGCCAGAAGCCTGAGCGGGAGACCCTACGAGCAGTACTTC
CDR3: CARSLSGRPYEQYF

size: .
D: .
J: TRBJ2-2
V: TRBV7-7
DNA: TGTGCCAGCAGCTTAGTCGTCAACACCGGGGAGCTGTTTTTT
CDR3: CASSLVVNTGELFF

size: .
D: TRBD1
J: TRBJ1-2
V: TRBV28
DNA: TGTGCCAGCAGTCCACACCGGACAGGCTATGGCTACACCTTC
CDR3: CASSPHRTGYGYTF

size: once
D: .
J: TRBJ1-1
V: TRBV7-9
DNA: TGTGCCAGCAGCTTAGATTTAGGAGGGAACACTGAAGCTTTCTTT
CDR3: CASSLDLGGNTEAFF

size: .
D: .
J: TRBJ1-1
V: TRBV7-6
DNA: TGTGCCAGCAGCTCAATCCCTAGCGAAGCTTTCTTT
CDR3: CASSSIPSEAFF

size: .
D: .
J: TRBJ2-1
V: TRBV2
DNA: TGTGCCACCAAGACTAGGTTCGGTATTACCTCCTACAATGAGCAGTTCTTC
CDR3: CATKTRFGITSYNEQFF

size: .
D: TRBD2
J: TRBJ2-1
V: TRBV27
DNA: TGTGCCAGCAGTTTATACTCCGGGACTAGCGGGAGCCTTGGTTCCTACAATGAGCAGTTCTTC
CDR3: CASSLYSGTSGSLGSYNEQFF

size: .
D: TRBD2
J: TRBJ2-6
V: TRBV15
DNA: TGTGCCACCAGCAGCGGGAGGTTTACGGGGGCCAACGTCCTGACTTTC
CDR3: CATSSGRFTGANVLTF

size: .
D: TRBD1
J: TRBJ2-5
V: TRBV14
DNA: TGTGCCAGCAGCCAGGGGGCCGGGACAGGGAAGGAAGAGACCCAGTACTTC
CDR3: CASSQGAGTGKEETQYF

size: .
D: .
J: TRBJ2-7
V: TRBV9
DNA: TGTGCCAGCAGCGTAGTCTCGAGCTCCTACGAGCAGTACTTC
CDR3: CASSVVSSSYEQYF

size: .
D: .
J: TRBJ1-2
V: TRBV30
DNA: TGTGCCTGGAGTCGACTTCTACAGGGAGATGGCTACACCTTC
CDR3: CAWSRLLQGDGYTF

size: .
D: .
J: TRBJ2-1
V: TRBV30
DNA: TGTGGAGGCTTTAGCTCCTACAATGAGCAGTTCTTC
CDR3: CGGFSSYNEQFF

size: .
D: TRBD1
J: TRBJ1-2
V: TRBV27
DNA: TGTGCCAGCAGTTTAATTGGGACAGGGTTTGGCTACACCTTC
CDR3: CASSLIGTGFGYTF

size: .
D: .
J: TRBJ1-4
V: TRBV6-4
DNA: TGTGCCAGCAGTGCAAACCGGGATCCTAATGAAAAACTGTTTTTT
CDR3: CASSANRDPNEKLFF

size: medium-sized
D: TRBD1
J: TRBJ1-5
V: TRBV19
DNA: TGTGCCACCCAGACAGGGGGCATCTATCAGCCCCAGCATTTT
CDR3: CATQTGGIYQPQHF

size: .
D: .
J: TRBJ2-7
V: TRBV6-6
DNA: TGTGCCAGCAGATCAAACCCGACAGGAGCCTACGAGCAGTACTTC
CDR3: CASRSNPTGAYEQYF